The 7 T cell receptor beta chains presented below share a single source sample, sequenced in a study of T cell repertoires in cytomegalovirus infection. One entry per CDR3 protein results from TCRdb running MiXCR on the reads. The sample lists some 170,000 distinct CDR3 sequences; roughly 15% were seen once. Sample: CD8+ T cells from PBMCs. All receptors derive from a human donor in good health (CMV status not recorded). Some clones in this sample may be carry-over from other donors' samples.

The rearrangement uses TRBV24-1 and TRBJ2-1, with D maybe TRBD1 (6 bases). With 2 bases removed from V and 3 bases from J, the gap between germline ends came to 13 bases. From germline, CDR1 is KGHDR and CDR2 SFDVKD. CDR3 length: 16 amino acids. As DNA, the CDR3 is TGTGCCACCAGTGATTCGCAGGGGTCAATCTACAATGAGCAGTTCTTC. Amino acids: CATSDSQGSIYNEQFF.

CDR3 in amino acids: CASSSKPRPYEQYF. The CDR3 DNA is TGTGCCAGCAGTTCGAAACCCCGACCCTACGAGCAGTACTTC. The gene calls are TRBV12-3 or TRBV12-4 and TRBJ2-7, with D uncertain. Trimming left V 4 bases short and J 2 bases short, with 12 bases between. The CDR3 runs to 14 residues.

This clonotype occurred a few times. The chain recombines TRBV5-6 with TRBJ2-4; a weak D match, TRBD1 (6 bases). The V and J ends lost 3 bases and 2 bases respectively, with 18 bases between them. The CDR3 spans 17 residues. The germline CDR1 and CDR2 sequences are SGHDT and YYEEEE. CDR3 in DNA: TGTGCCAGCAGCTATTATCACAGGGACGTGACCAAAAACATTCAGTACTTC. Translated, it gives CASSYYHRDVTKNIQYF.

The rearrangement links TRBV5-6 to TRBJ2-7; TRBD1 matches 8 bases. Germline V gene data show CDR1 as SGHDT and CDR2 as YYEEEE. This CDR3 contains 17 residues. Trimming at V came to 3 bases and at J to 3 bases, leaving 14 bases not matched to a gene. The CDR3 DNA sequence: TGTGCCAGCAGCTACTCCTACAGGGGGAAAGATTTCTACGAGCAGTACTTC. Translating it yields CASSYSYRGKDFYEQYF.

This clonotype was observed a handful of times. This chain links TRBV7-9 with TRBJ2-6; D is ambiguous. CDR1 SEHNR and CDR2 FQNEAQ come from the germline V gene (reference sequence). V lost 3 bases to trimming and J lost 0 bases, with 6 bases between them. There are 15 residues in the CDR3. The CDR3 loop is CASSFVPSGANVLTF. CDR3 bases: TGTGCCAGCAGCTTCGTCCCCTCTGGGGCCAACGTCCTGACTTTC.

Only one count was recorded for this clonotype. The J gene is TRBJ2-1, the V gene TRBV28; TRBD2 is a possible D gene (5 bases). The CDR3 consists of 16 residues. Germline CDR1 is MDHEN and CDR2 is SYDVKM. V was clipped by 6 bases and J by 4 bases, with 19 bases between them. The CDR3 sequence: CASSLPPGFLYNEQFF. CDR3 bases: TGTGCCAGCAGCCTACCTCCGGGGTTTTTATACAATGAGCAGTTCTTC.

This clonotype has only a few counts. This sequence joins TRBV2 and TRBJ1-5; 7 bases agree with TRBD1. V was clipped by 3 bases and J by 0 bases; unmatched bases: 2. This CDR3 has 15 amino acids. Germline values: CDR1 SNHLY, CDR2 FYNNEI. This chain's CDR3 is CASSENRGSNQPQHF. The CDR3 DNA reads TGTGCCAGCAGTGAGAACAGGGGTAGCAATCAGCCCCAGCATTTT.